What follows is one T cell receptor (beta chain) and its context. The antigen remains unidentified. The source of the sample is a study of cytomegalovirus exposure and HLA in healthy donors. Findings of the study overall: Accurate predictions that matched the HLA-A and HLA-B alleles of most subjects were reportedly made from TCR beta sequences. About 87% or about 30% of the time was how often most TCR beta V segments were productive, according to an earlier analysis. Presence/absence analyses assumed roughly uniform sequencing depth across donors, which may not hold. A cluster of highly shared sequence variants was likely a sequencing artifact.

V was pared by 3 bases and J by 4 bases, with 3 bases of the junction left unmatched. This CDR3 has 14 amino acids. Germline CDR1 is LGHNA and CDR2 is YNFKEQ. Primers: 60 Vbeta forward and 13 Jbeta reverse. The protocol was immunoSEQ multiplex PCR, while the TCRdb copy is restricted to in-frame clones and leaves out a portion. The profile covers approximately 150,000 clones, with about 84% appearing a single time and approximately 1.2% taken by the ten largest. The sequenced material came from PBMCs. This receptor was taken from a man aged 50-60 years in good health and CMV-seropositive. V and J are TRBV4-2 and TRBJ2-3; TRBD2 agrees at 8 bases. The CDR3 loop reads CASSHRAGADTQYF. The DNA for the CDR3 is TGTGCCAGCAGCCACCGAGCGGGAGCAGATACGCAGTATTTT.